These T cell receptor beta chains were read from a single sample in a study of shared clonotypes between healthy human individuals. Assay: immunoSEQ multiplex PCR; the TCRdb copy retains only in-frame clones and omits some. The sample holds around 1.6 million clones, about 98% seen once. Sequences were obtained from naive CD4+ T cells sorted from blood. The receptors were gathered from a man between 25 and 39 years old in good health. Both conserved end residues are part of each CDR3. A D gene is named only where the DNA matches it firmly. Clone sizes are given selectively: once, few, many, or a class where the clone is expanded.

D gene	V gene	clone size	CDR3 length	J gene	CDR3 DNA	CDR3 protein
NA	TRBV6-5	NA	15	TRBJ2-7	TGTGCCAGCAGTCCATATAGTAGCGGATCCTTCGAGCAGTACTTC	CASSPYSSGSFEQYF
NA	TRBV6-1	once	15	TRBJ2-3	TGTGCCACCGGGCAACCCCTGTGGGGCACAGATACGCAGTATTTT	CATGQPLWGTDTQYF
NA	TRBV11-2	NA	13	TRBJ2-2	TGTGCCAGCAGCTTAACCCTATCCGGGGAGCTGTTTTTT	CASSLTLSGELFF
NA	TRBV28	NA	15	TRBJ1-2	TGTGCCAGCAGTTCCCCCGGCAGGGGCCCTAGGGGCTACACCTTC	CASSSPGRGPRGYTF
NA	TRBV5-4	NA	16	TRBJ2-2	TGTGCCAGCAGCCCGAGTACGCAGCCCCTCACCGGGGAGCTGTTTTTT	CASSPSTQPLTGELFF
NA	TRBV7-9	NA	16	TRBJ2-1	TGTGCCAGCAGTGATCCCCGGGAACTCCTCGAGGTTGAGCAGTTCTTC	CASSDPRELLEVEQFF
TRBD1	TRBV4-1	NA	18	TRBJ1-5	TGCGCCAGCAGCCAACTCATAGCCGACAGGGTGGGAAATCAGCCCCAGCATTTT	CASSQLIADRVGNQPQHF
NA	TRBV28	NA	13	TRBJ1-3	TGTGCCAGCAGTCTACTCGGGGAAAACACCATATATTTT	CASSLLGENTIYF
NA	TRBV18	NA	15	TRBJ2-5	TGTGCCAGCTCACCACTGACAGGGAGGCAGGAGACCCAGTACTTC	CASSPLTGRQETQYF
NA	TRBV2	once	15	TRBJ1-1	TGTGCCAGCAGTGGCGGACCGCCACTCGGCACTGAAGCTTTCTTT	CASSGGPPLGTEAFF
NA	TRBV4-2	NA	15	TRBJ1-4	TGTGCCAGCAGCCCAAGTCGGGGAAGCGTCGGAAAACTGTTTTTT	CASSPSRGSVGKLFF
TRBD2	TRBV7-8	NA	14	TRBJ2-7	TGTGCCAGCAGCCTGGGACTAGCGCGCTACGAGCAGTACTTC	CASSLGLARYEQYF
NA	TRBV5-6	NA	16	TRBJ1-4	TGTGCCAGCAGCCCCAGAGGACGGACAACTAATGAAAAACTGTTTTTT	CASSPRGRTTNEKLFF
TRBD1	TRBV19	NA	13	TRBJ2-7	TGTGCCAGCGCCGGGACAGGGTTCTACGAGCAGTACTTC	CASAGTGFYEQYF
TRBD1	TRBV28	NA	16	TRBJ1-3	TGTGCCAGCAGTTTACGGGACAGGCGCTCTGGAAACACCATATATTTT	CASSLRDRRSGNTIYF
NA	TRBV9	NA	13	TRBJ2-1	TGTGCCAGCGGGATCTCCTCCTACAATGAGCAGTTCTTC	CASGISSYNEQFF
NA	TRBV5-4	NA	14	TRBJ2-1	TGTGCCTCCCAGACAGGGAGGGCTAGGAATGAGCAGTTCTTC	CASQTGRARNEQFF
NA	TRBV28	NA	13	TRBJ1-4	TGTGCCAGCAGTTTTGGGGCGGATGAAAAACTGTTTTTT	CASSFGADEKLFF
NA	TRBV25-1	NA	17	TRBJ1-3	TGTGCCAGCACCTCAGTCTTACCGGGTCGGGTCGGTGGGTGCATATATTTT	CASTSVLPGRVGGCIYF
NA	TRBV6-1	NA	13	TRBJ1-5	TGTGCCAGCGGGGGAGGGGTCTTTGGTCCCCAGCATTTT	CASGGGVFGPQHF
TRBD1	TRBV2	NA	12	TRBJ2-3	TGTGCCAGCAGCGCTACAGGGGTGAGGCAGTATTTT	CASSATGVRQYF
NA	TRBV19	once	13	TRBJ2-3	TGTGCCGTCGGATCGGTAGGAACAGATACGCAGTATTTT	CAVGSVGTDTQYF
TRBD1	TRBV5-1	NA	15	TRBJ1-1	TGCGCCAGCAGCTTGGCCCGACAGGGGAATGGTGAAGCTTTCTTT	CASSLARQGNGEAFF
NA	TRBV29-1	NA	12	TRBJ2-5	TGCAGCGTGTCACAGGGATCAGAGACCCAGTACTTC	CSVSQGSETQYF
TRBD1	TRBV7-2	NA	15	TRBJ1-1	TGTGCCAGCAGCGGACCCGGGACAGCAAACACTGAAGCTTTCTTT	CASSGPGTANTEAFF
NA	TRBV5-1	NA	13	TRBJ2-1	TGCGCCAGCAGCATACAGGGATCTGGTGAGCAGTTCTTC	CASSIQGSGEQFF
NA	TRBV19	NA	14	TRBJ1-2	TGTGCCAGCCTAGAGAGGCCCCCCTCCTATGGCTACACCTTC	CASLERPPSYGYTF
TRBD2	TRBV5-3	NA	16	TRBJ2-2	TGTGCCAGAAGCTTTCAAGCGGGACTACAGACCGGGGAGCTGTTTTTT	CARSFQAGLQTGELFF
NA	TRBV15	NA	13	TRBJ2-3	TGTGCCACCGTGGCAGGTAGCACAGATACGCAGTATTTT	CATVAGSTDTQYF
NA	TRBV28	NA	15	TRBJ1-2	TGTGCCAGCAGTATCTCGTTTCAGGGATCCTATGGCTACACCTTC	CASSISFQGSYGYTF
NA	TRBV20-1	NA	10	TRBJ1-1	TGCAGTGCTACGGACACTGAAGCTTTCTTT	CSATDTEAFF
NA	TRBV19	NA	14	TRBJ1-5	TGTGCCAGTAGTTCAGACTCACGCAATCAGCCCCAGCATTTT	CASSSDSRNQPQHF
NA	TRBV7-6	once	15	TRBJ1-2	TGTGCCAGCAGCTTCCCCCCGGGGGGGACCTATGGCTACACCTTC	CASSFPPGGTYGYTF
NA	TRBV18	NA	12	TRBJ2-5	TGTGCCAGCTCACCACGAGGAGAGACCCAGTACTTC	CASSPRGETQYF
NA	TRBV5-1	NA	16	TRBJ2-5	TGCGCCAGCAGCTTGGGTGGGATAAGGGTCCAAGAGACCCAGTACTTC	CASSLGGIRVQETQYF
TRBD2	TRBV5-4	once	18	TRBJ2-1	TGTGCCAGCAGCAGTTCGCCGACAGCGGGAACGACCTACAATGAGCAGTTCTTC	CASSSSPTAGTTYNEQFF
TRBD1	TRBV19	NA	12	TRBJ1-2	TGTGCCAGTAGTGCACAGGGGAATGGCTACACCTTC	CASSAQGNGYTF
TRBD1	TRBV10-3	NA	13	TRBJ2-7	TGTGCCATCAAGGGGGCAGCCTCCTACGAGCAGTACTTC	CAIKGAASYEQYF
TRBD1	TRBV6-1	NA	14	TRBJ2-7	TGTGCCAGCAGTGGGGACAGGGGGGCCTACGAGCAGTACTTC	CASSGDRGAYEQYF
NA	TRBV11-2	NA	16	TRBJ2-3	TGTGCCAGCTCCTTCCGAGGTTTTTCTAGCACAGATACGCAGTATTTT	CASSFRGFSSTDTQYF
NA	TRBV7-7	NA	14	TRBJ2-2	TGTGCTAGCAGCTCTTTCGGGGCCACCGGGGAGCTGTTTTTT	CASSSFGATGELFF
NA	TRBV5-1	NA	14	TRBJ2-5	TGCGCCAGCAGAATACAGACGTTACAAGAGACCCAGTACTTC	CASRIQTLQETQYF
NA	TRBV9	NA	15	TRBJ2-7	TGTGCCAGCAGCGTAGGGCCAGGGAACTCCTACGAGCAGTACTTC	CASSVGPGNSYEQYF
TRBD2	TRBV5-5	NA	18	TRBJ2-1	TGTGCCAGCAGCCTCCCGGGACTAGCGGGAGGGCCTCGGAATGAGCAGTTCTTC	CASSLPGLAGGPRNEQFF
NA	TRBV28	NA	14	TRBJ2-3	TGTGCCAGCAAGGGGACCTTAAGCACAGATACGCAGTATTTT	CASKGTLSTDTQYF
TRBD2	TRBV6-6	NA	15	TRBJ2-3	TGTGCCACGAGGACTAGCGGGATCCGCACAGATACGCAGTATTTT	CATRTSGIRTDTQYF
TRBD2	TRBV7-3	NA	17	TRBJ2-3	TGTGCCAGCAGCCTCGAAAGGACTAGCGGGAGCACAGATACGCAGTATTTT	CASSLERTSGSTDTQYF
TRBD1	TRBV2	NA	15	TRBJ2-4	TGTGCCAGCAGTGAATCAATACAGGGGGCAAACATTCAGTACTTC	CASSESIQGANIQYF
TRBD1	TRBV10-3	NA	14	TRBJ1-1	TGTGCCATCAGTGAGACAGGGGGAGGCACTGAAGCTTTCTTT	CAISETGGGTEAFF
NA	TRBV19	NA	15	TRBJ1-1	TGTGCCAGTAGTATAAGGCGGGGGGAGGCCACTGAAGCTTTCTTT	CASSIRRGEATEAFF
NA	TRBV6-1	NA	14	TRBJ2-2	TGTGCCAGCAGAAGCCAGGGCAACACCGGGGAGCTGTTTTTT	CASRSQGNTGELFF
TRBD2	TRBV27	NA	16	TRBJ2-1	TGTGCCAGCAGTGACCGACTAGCGGTATCCTACAATGAGCAGTTCTTC	CASSDRLAVSYNEQFF
NA	TRBV10-1	NA	13	TRBJ2-4	TGCGCCAGCAGTGAGTCTCGACTCGTCCCCCAGTACTTC	CASSESRLVPQYF